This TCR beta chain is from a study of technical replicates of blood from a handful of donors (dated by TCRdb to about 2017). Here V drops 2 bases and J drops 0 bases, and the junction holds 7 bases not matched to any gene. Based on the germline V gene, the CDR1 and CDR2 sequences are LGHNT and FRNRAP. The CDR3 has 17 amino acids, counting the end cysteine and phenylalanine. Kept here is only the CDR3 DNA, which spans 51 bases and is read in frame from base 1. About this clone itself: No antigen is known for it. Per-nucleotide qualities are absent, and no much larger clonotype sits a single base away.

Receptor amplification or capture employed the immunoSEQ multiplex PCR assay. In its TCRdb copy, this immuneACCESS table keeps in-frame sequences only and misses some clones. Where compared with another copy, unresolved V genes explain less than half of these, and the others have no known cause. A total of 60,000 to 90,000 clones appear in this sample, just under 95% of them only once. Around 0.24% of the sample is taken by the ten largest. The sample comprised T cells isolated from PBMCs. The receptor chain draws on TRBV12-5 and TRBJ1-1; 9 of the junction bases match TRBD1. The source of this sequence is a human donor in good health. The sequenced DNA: TGTGCTAGTGGTTTGACTCGGACAGGGGCTATGAACACTGAAGCTTTCTTT. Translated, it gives CASGLTRTGAMNTEAFF.